This T cell receptor beta chain was sequenced during a study of cytomegalovirus exposure and HLA in healthy donors. Overall study context: The early release's HLA-typed donors yielded roughly 85 million unique TCRs. Study outcomes and limitations: A missense DCLRE1C variant was associated with V- and J-gene trimming of TCR beta chains in a later analysis, and an independent cohort replicated the association.

The study ran its PCR with 60 Vbeta and 13 Jbeta primers. The assay was immunoSEQ multiplex PCR, and TCRdb's table has in-frame clones only and misses some. The sample holds around 150,000 clones, less than 85% seen once. The V gene's germline CDR1 is SGDLS and CDR2 YYNGEE. This CDR3 has 15 amino acids. The junction had 4 bases not matched to a gene; V was cut back by 3 bases and J by 1 base. As for this clone: Its target is unknown.

The donors gave bone marrow, and they were healthy. Donors were nominally healthy when sampled, though unrecorded immune exposures were likely. This receptor was identified in a man aged 35-49 years in good health and CMV-seronegative. Material: PBMCs. The rearrangement joins TRBV9 to TRBJ1-5, with 7 bases lining up with TRBD1. The CDR3 nucleotides read TGTGCCAGCAGCGCGACAGGGTCGAGCAATCAGCCCCAGCATTTT. This translates into CASSATGSSNQPQHF.